This entry lists 10 T cell receptor beta chains sequenced from one sample in a study of PD-L1 blockade in urothelial cancer. Measured with immunoSEQ multiplex PCR; TCRdb has only the in-frame clones, and not every one. Of fewer than 50,000 clones in the sample, 80% to 90% are singletons; the top ten hold roughly 24%. Time point noted: peripheral blood 6 weeks after treatment start. Here the sequenced sample was PBMCs, taken around atezolizumab (anti-PD-L1) treatment. The receptors here all came from a man aged 60-69 years with urothelial cancer.

The chain uses TRBV29-1 and TRBJ2-5; 8 nucleotides agree with TRBD1. Germline values: CDR1 SQVTM, CDR2 ANQGSEA. The CDR3 is 13 amino acids. Trimming at V came to 4 bases and at J to 4 bases, leaving 5 bases not matched to a gene. CDR3 in DNA: TGCAGCGTTGTAGCAGGGGGCAGAGAGACCCAGTACTTC. Amino acid sequence: CSVVAGGRETQYF.

The chain combines TRBV5-4 with TRBJ2-7; 10 nucleotides align to TRBD1. In germline, CDR1 is SGHNT, CDR2 YYREEE (reference sequence). Trimming removed 2 bases from V and 5 bases from J; junction bases left unmatched: 7. The CDR3 contains 15 residues. CDR3: CASSLGTGVGNEQYF. In DNA form, the CDR3 reads TGTGCCAGCAGCTTAGGGACAGGGGTCGGGAACGAGCAGTACTTC.

This clone was observed a handful of times. J is TRBJ2-2 and V is TRBV7-3; 7 nucleotides line up with TRBD1. This CDR3 is built from 13 residues. Germline CDR1 and CDR2: SGHTA and FQGTGA. Unmatched junction bases numbered 2, after V lost 4 bases and J lost 6 bases. CDR3 residues: CASSSTGAGELFF. DNA of the CDR3: TGTGCCAGCAGCTCCACAGGGGCCGGGGAGCTGTTTTTT.

The gene calls are TRBV5-1 and TRBJ2-2, with 7 bases aligning to TRBD1. This CDR3 has 16 residues. The V segment lost 4 bases and the J segment 2 bases; nucleotides outside the gene matches: 8. Germline-derived CDR1 and CDR2 are SGHRS and YFSETQ. In nucleotides, the CDR3 is TGCGCCAGCAGCGCACTGGGGACAGCCAACACCGGGGAGCTGTTTTTT. Residues: CASSALGTANTGELFF.

The J gene is TRBJ2-1, the V gene TRBV28, with 8 nucleotides matching TRBD1. The CDR3 loop spans 15 amino acids. With 8 bases clipped from V and 7 bases from J, the junction kept 13 bases outside the gene matches. Germline V gene data show CDR1 as MDHEN and CDR2 as SYDVKM. CDR3 region: CASSQTGEVENEQFF. The CDR3 DNA is TGTGCCAGCTCCCAGACAGGGGAGGTTGAAAATGAGCAGTTCTTC.

The rearrangement joins TRBV30 to TRBJ2-4; 9 bases fit TRBD1. In germline, CDR1 is GTSNPN, CDR2 SVGIG (reference sequence). This CDR3 comprises 17 residues. V was clipped by 5 bases and J by 7 bases; unmatched bases: 18. The CDR3 DNA is TGTGCCTGGGGCTGGCTACCGGGACAGGGTGATCGGAACATTCAGTACTTC. Amino acids: CAWGWLPGQGDRNIQYF.

The V call is TRBV5-5, the J call TRBJ1-1; D uncertain. Trimming removed 4 bases from V and 4 bases from J, with 20 bases in between. The germline CDR1 and CDR2 sequences are SGHKS and YYEKEE (reference sequence). This CDR3 spans 16 amino acids. CDR3 in amino acids: CASSPLDWRSFTEAFF. The CDR3, as DNA: TGTGCCAGCAGCCCGCTGGACTGGCGGTCTTTCACTGAAGCTTTCTTT.

The V and J genes are TRBV5-1 and TRBJ2-7; 8 bases fit TRBD1. Germline V gene data show CDR1 as SGHRS and CDR2 as YFSETQ. The trim removed 0 bases at V and 0 bases at J, leaving 5 bases unmatched. The CDR3 covers 16 residues. The CDR3 sequence: CASSLERQGYSYEQYF. Written as DNA, the CDR3 is TGCGCCAGCAGCTTGGAAAGACAGGGGTACTCCTACGAGCAGTACTTC.

V usage is TRBV15 and J usage is TRBJ1-4; D is uncertain. CDR1 and CDR2 from the germline V gene are LNHNV and YYDKDF (reference sequence). This CDR3 is 15 amino acids long. V lost 0 bases and J lost 0, with 5 bases in between. The CDR3 loop is CATSRDYTTNEKLFF. The CDR3 nucleotides read TGTGCCACCAGCAGAGATTACACAACTAATGAAAAACTGTTTTTT.

J is TRBJ1-2 and V is TRBV5-1, with a weak D call TRBD1 (5 bases). The length of the CDR3 is 15 residues. The V end lost 0 bases, the J end lost 8 bases, and 17 bases lay between the germline ends. Germline V CDR1 and CDR2: SGHRS, YFSETQ. This CDR3 is CASSLEGREMGGYTF. As DNA, the CDR3 is TGCGCCAGCAGCTTGGAGGGCAGGGAAATGGGAGGCTACACCTTC.